These 19 T cell receptor beta chains came from one sample sequenced in a study of glioma-infiltrating T cells after dendritic cell vaccination. Clones were read by immunoSEQ multiplex PCR, and TCRdb kept only the in-frame ones, dropping some. The table has roughly 100,000 clones, about four fifths seen once. The sequenced sample was blood, obtained before dendritic cell vaccination. These receptors all stem from a human donor with glioblastoma.

The chain carries TRBV7-8 and TRBJ2-3; D is ambiguous. Trimming shortened V by 3 bases and J by 3 bases, and 7 bases separated the two germline ends. Germline CDR1 reads SGHVS; CDR2 reads FQNEAQ. The CDR3 extends over 13 amino acids. The CDR3 loop reads CASSFAATDTQYF. The CDR3 DNA follows: TGTGCCAGCAGCTTTGCAGCGACAGATACGCAGTATTTT.

CDR3 bases: TGCGCCAGCACCGGTCGGACTAGCGGGGGGGCTGGCGCAGATACGCAGTATTTT. The encoded protein is CASTGRTSGGAGADTQYF. V usage is TRBV10-2 and J usage is TRBJ2-3; 15 bases agree with TRBD2. Trimming took 7 bases from V and 4 from J; bases not matched to a gene: 12. Per germline, CDR1 WSHSY and CDR2 SAAADI. This CDR3 is 18 amino acids long.

This chain uses TRBV5-1 with TRBJ2-1, with a tentative D call TRBD1 (5 bases). CDR3 size: 14 residues. Per germline, CDR1 SGHRS and CDR2 YFSETQ. V was pared by 0 bases and J by 6 bases, with 10 bases between. CDR3 coding DNA: TGCGCCAGCAGCTTGGGTTGGGGCCTCAATGAGCAGTTCTTC. Translation gives CASSLGWGLNEQFF. Combining the CDR3 with reference TRBV5-1 and TRBJ2-1 gives the whole variable domain KAGVTQTPRYLIKTRGQQVTLSCSPISGHRSVSWYQQTPGQGLQFLFEYFSETQRNKGNFPGRFSGRQFSNSRSEMNVSTLELGDSALYLCASSLGWGLNEQFFGPGTRLTVL.

The chain employs TRBV4-1 and TRBJ2-2, with TRBD2 matching 8 bases. After removal of 4 bases from V and 4 bases from J, the junction contained 11 bases not matched to a gene. The germline CDR1 and CDR2 sequences are MGHRA and YSYEKL. CDR3 size: 17 residues. This CDR3 is CASSPGTRGGRTGELFF. For the CDR3, the DNA is TGCGCCAGCAGCCCAGGAACACGGGGGGGCCGCACCGGGGAGCTGTTTTTT.

The V and J genes are TRBV6-1 and TRBJ1-1, with a possible D match to TRBD1 (5 bases). In germline, CDR1 is MNHNS, CDR2 SASEGT. Trimming pared 0 bases from V and 6 bases from J, leaving 11 bases between. The CDR3 spans 14 residues. The CDR3 is CASSEATRVSEAFF. The CDR3 DNA sequence: TGTGCCAGCAGTGAAGCAACCAGGGTCTCTGAAGCTTTCTTT.

The V gene is TRBV19, the J gene TRBJ1-4; TRBD1 is a possible D gene (5 bases). CDR1 is LNHDA and CDR2 is SQIVND in the germline V gene (reference sequence). The CDR3 is made up of 14 amino acids. The germline V and J ends were trimmed by 7 bases and 5 bases, with 14 bases remaining between them. The CDR3 is CASKGSGWNEKLFF. CDR3 DNA: TGTGCCAGTAAAGGTTCAGGGTGGAATGAAAAACTGTTTTTT.

The CDR3 sequence: CASSGRGRTGELFF. The CDR3 region has the DNA TGCGCCAGCAGCGGCAGGGGTAGAACCGGGGAGCTGTTTTTT. The chain links TRBV4-1 to TRBJ2-2; D may be TRBD1 (6 bases). V was trimmed by 5 bases and J by 5 bases, leaving 12 bases between them. Looked up from germline, CDR1 is MGHRA and CDR2 is YSYEKL. The CDR3 runs 14 residues.

The chain couples TRBV4-3 to TRBJ1-1, with D possibly TRBD1 on 5 matching bases. V was cut by 4 bases and J by 1 base, with 13 bases left in between. Germline CDR1 and CDR2: LGHNA and YSLEER. The length of the CDR3 is 15 residues. The CDR3 DNA reads TGCGCCAGCAGCCCCCTAACGGGGGGGAACACTGAAGCTTTCTTT. It encodes CASSPLTGGNTEAFF.

This chain uses TRBV5-1 with TRBJ2-7; tentatively, D is TRBD2 (5 bases). This CDR3 is built from 15 residues. V dropped 2 bases and J dropped 0 bases, with 12 bases sitting between them. Germline loops: CDR1 SGHRS, CDR2 YFSETQ. The CDR3 sequence is CASSFLSGSSYEQYF. As DNA, the CDR3 is TGCGCCAGCAGCTTCCTGTCGGGAAGCTCCTACGAGCAGTACTTC.

The chain links TRBV25-1 to TRBJ1-2; D is unresolved. This CDR3 is 14 amino acids long. V lost 3 bases, J lost 5 bases, and 13 bases lay in between. Germline CDR1 reads MGHDK; CDR2 reads SYGVNS. Here the CDR3 reads CASSEFGQRYGYTF. CDR3 DNA: TGTGCCAGCAGTGAGTTTGGTCAACGGTATGGCTACACCTTC.

In its sample, this clone was seen a few times. The V gene is TRBV19, the J gene TRBJ1-5, with D tentatively TRBD1 (6 bases). Trimming took off 9 bases at V and 7 bases at J, with 16 bases between the two ends. Germline CDR1 LNHDA, CDR2 SQIVND (reference sequence). The length of the CDR3 is 13 residues. CDR3 sequence: CASSDRPGQPQHF. Here the CDR3 DNA reads TGTGCCAGCAGCGACAGGCCGGGGCAGCCCCAGCATTTT.

The genes are TRBV28 and TRBJ2-3; perhaps TRBD1 as D (6 bases). Deletions cut 6 bases from V and 0 bases from J, with 13 bases between. Germline assignment: CDR1 MDHEN and CDR2 SYDVKM. This CDR3 contains 15 residues. The CDR3 bases are TGTGCCAGCAGCCCGGACAGACCTAGCACAGATACGCAGTATTTT. Amino acids: CASSPDRPSTDTQYF.

This clone was seen a single time. The CDR3 sequence is CASSVRDRASNEQFF. DNA of the CDR3: TGTGCCAGCAGCGTCCGGGACAGGGCGTCCAATGAGCAGTTCTTC. The rearrangement uses TRBV9 and TRBJ2-1, with TRBD1 identical over 9 bases. Per germline, CDR1 SGDLS and CDR2 YYNGEE. CDR3 length equals 15 residues. Unmatched junction bases numbered 6, after V lost 2 bases and J lost 6 bases.

The chain couples TRBV6-5 to TRBJ2-5, with D possibly matching TRBD2 (6 bases). Germline-derived CDR1 and CDR2 are MNHEY and SVGAGI. The CDR3 has 15 amino acids. Trimming cost V 2 bases and J 7 bases, with 17 bases left between them. The CDR3 DNA reads as TGTGCCAGCAGTTACGGGGGGACCAACTGGGGGACCCAGTACTTC. This encodes CASSYGGTNWGTQYF.

The chain couples TRBV4-1 to TRBJ2-7; maybe TRBD2 (5 bases). Germline CDR1 and CDR2: MGHRA and YSYEKL. Trimming took 3 bases from V and 5 from J, leaving 20 bases between them. This CDR3 region has 16 residues. DNA of the CDR3: TGCGCCAGCAGCCATTATCCTCCAGCGGTTGGGAACGAGCAGTACTTC. Translation gives CASSHYPPAVGNEQYF.

This clone appeared once. This chain joins TRBV6-5 and TRBJ2-5; D is uncertain. V lost 8 bases to trimming and J lost 4 bases, with 14 bases between them. There are 13 residues in the CDR3. CDR1 and CDR2 from the germline V gene are MNHEY and SVGAGI. This chain's CDR3 is CASSGPVGETQYF. For the CDR3, the DNA is TGTGCCAGCTCAGGCCCAGTAGGAGAGACCCAGTACTTC.

Concerning this clone itself: This may arise from a read error, as a much more abundant clone is one base away. The chain recombines TRBV7-9 with TRBJ2-3; 9 bases fit TRBD2. The CDR3 covers 14 residues. Germline CDR1 is SEHNR and CDR2 is FQNEAQ (reference sequence). Trimming took 6 bases from V and 1 from J; bases not matched to a gene: 2. CDR3 region: CASSPSGGTDTQYF. The CDR3 DNA follows: TGTGCCAGCAGTCCTAGCGGGGGCACAGATACGCAGTATTTT.

The chain employs TRBV6-1 and TRBJ2-7; D is possibly TRBD2 (6 bases). This CDR3 has 17 amino acids. With 0 bases removed from V and 3 bases from J, the gap between germline ends came to 18 bases. The germline V gene encodes CDR1 MNHNS and CDR2 SASEGT. DNA for the CDR3: TGTGCCAGCAGTGAAGCGCTTTTGGCAGGACTACACTACGAGCAGTACTTC. It is translated as CASSEALLAGLHYEQYF.

This sequence joins TRBV5-1 and TRBJ2-1; D perhaps matches TRBD2 (7 bases). V gave up 0 bases and J gave up 5 bases, with 12 bases separating them. This CDR3 comprises 15 residues. Germline CDR1 and CDR2: SGHRS and YFSETQ. CDR3 coding DNA: TGCGCCAGCAGCTTGGTTCGCGGGGGCCACAATGAGCAGTTCTTC. Translation gives CASSLVRGGHNEQFF.